This TCR beta chain is from a study of blood T cell repertoires in COVID-19. As for the study in general: Donors in the United States, Italy and Spain gave samples during acute or convalescent COVID-19. PBMCs, B-cell-depleted T cells, or T cells provided the cDNA or gDNA that made up the material.

Assignments of participants to cohorts depended upon their own reported clinical history. Assay: immunoSEQ multiplex PCR; the TCRdb copy retains only in-frame clones and omits some. Here the sample spans roughly 300,000 clones, 85% being singletons. Deletions cut 3 bases from V and 6 bases from J, with 8 bases between. Looked up from germline, CDR1 is SGHAT and CDR2 is FQNNGV. This CDR3 is 12 amino acids long. This rearrangement joins TRBV11-2 to TRBJ1-1; D not resolved. The sequence was obtained from a woman aged 45 to 65 who had recovered from COVID-19. The sample was PBMCs or T cells enriched from blood (not recorded which). The CDR3 loop is CASSFSGAEAFF. The CDR3 region has the DNA TGTGCCAGCAGCTTCAGCGGGGCTGAAGCTTTCTTT. Full variable domain (missing parts from reference TRBV11-2 and TRBJ1-1): EAGVAQSPRYKIIEKRQSVAFWCNPISGHATLYWYQQILGQGPKLLIQFQNNGVVDDSQLPKDRFSAERLKGVDSTLKIQPAKLEDSAVYLCASSFSGAEAFFGQGTRLTVV.